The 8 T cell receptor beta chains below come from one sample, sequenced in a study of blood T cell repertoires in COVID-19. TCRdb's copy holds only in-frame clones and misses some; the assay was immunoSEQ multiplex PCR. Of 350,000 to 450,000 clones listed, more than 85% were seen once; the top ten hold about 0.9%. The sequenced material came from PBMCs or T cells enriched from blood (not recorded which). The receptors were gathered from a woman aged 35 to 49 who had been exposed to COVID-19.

CDR3 nucleotide sequence: TGTGCCAGCAGCCAGTCAGGGAGGGATCAGCCCCAGCATTTT. This sequence encodes CASSQSGRDQPQHF. This sequence joins TRBV3-1 (or the pseudogene TRBV3-2) and TRBJ1-5, with D tentatively TRBD1 (5 bases). CDR1 is LGHDT and CDR2 is YNNKEL in the germline V gene (reference sequence). The CDR3 sequence is 14 residues long. V lost 3 bases and J lost 5, with 11 bases in between.

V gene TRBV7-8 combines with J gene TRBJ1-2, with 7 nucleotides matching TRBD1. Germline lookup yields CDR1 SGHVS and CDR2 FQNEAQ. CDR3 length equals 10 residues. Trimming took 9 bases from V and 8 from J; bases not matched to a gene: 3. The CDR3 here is CARTGSGYTF. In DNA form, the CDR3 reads TGTGCCAGGACAGGGTCCGGCTACACCTTC.

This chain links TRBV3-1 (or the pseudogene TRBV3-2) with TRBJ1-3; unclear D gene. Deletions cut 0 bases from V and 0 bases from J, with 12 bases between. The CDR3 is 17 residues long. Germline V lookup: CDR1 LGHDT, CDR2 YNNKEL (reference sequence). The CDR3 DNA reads TGTGCCAGCAGCCAAGAACCCGCAACTCGCTCTGGAAACACCATATATTTT. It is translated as CASSQEPATRSGNTIYF.

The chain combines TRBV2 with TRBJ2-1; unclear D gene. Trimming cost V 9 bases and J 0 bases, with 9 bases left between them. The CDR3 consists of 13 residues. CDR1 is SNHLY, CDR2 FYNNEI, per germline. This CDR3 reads CASNYRSYNEQFF. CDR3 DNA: TGTGCCAGTAACTATCGCTCCTACAATGAGCAGTTCTTC.

The CDR3, as DNA: TGTGCCAGCAGATTGTCCGCTGGGGCCAACGTCCTGACTTTC. Its protein product is CASRLSAGANVLTF. The rearrangement joins TRBV6-5 to TRBJ2-6; D is ambiguous. Trimming pared 6 bases from V and 2 bases from J, leaving 8 bases between. The germline V gene encodes CDR1 MNHEY and CDR2 SVGAGI. This CDR3 spans 14 amino acids.

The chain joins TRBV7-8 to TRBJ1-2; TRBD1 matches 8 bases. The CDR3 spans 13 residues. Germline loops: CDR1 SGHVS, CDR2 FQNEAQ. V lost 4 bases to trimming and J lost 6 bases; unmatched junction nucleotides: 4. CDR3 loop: CASSSGGGDGYTF. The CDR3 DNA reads TGTGCCAGCAGCTCAGGGGGCGGAGATGGCTACACCTTC.

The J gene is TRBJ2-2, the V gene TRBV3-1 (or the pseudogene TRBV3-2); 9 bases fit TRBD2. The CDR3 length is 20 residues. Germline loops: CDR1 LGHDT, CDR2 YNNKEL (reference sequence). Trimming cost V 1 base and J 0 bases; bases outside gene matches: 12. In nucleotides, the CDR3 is TGTGCCAGCAGCCAAGTCCGCATGGCTAGCGGGGTTCCGAACACCGGGGAGCTGTTTTTT. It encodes CASSQVRMASGVPNTGELFF.

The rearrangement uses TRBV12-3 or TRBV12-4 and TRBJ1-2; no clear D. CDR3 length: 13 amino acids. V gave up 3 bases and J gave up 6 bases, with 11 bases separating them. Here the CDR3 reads CASSFLTNHGYTF. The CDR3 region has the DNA TGTGCCAGCAGTTTTTTAACAAACCATGGCTACACCTTC.